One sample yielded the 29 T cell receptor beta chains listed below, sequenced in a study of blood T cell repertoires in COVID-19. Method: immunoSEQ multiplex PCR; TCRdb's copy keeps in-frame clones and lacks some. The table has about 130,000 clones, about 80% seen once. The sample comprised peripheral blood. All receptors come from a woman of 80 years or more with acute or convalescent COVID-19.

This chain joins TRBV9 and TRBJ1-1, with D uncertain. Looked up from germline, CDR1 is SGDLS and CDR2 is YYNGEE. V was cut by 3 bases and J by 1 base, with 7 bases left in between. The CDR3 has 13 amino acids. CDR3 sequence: CASSGQSNTEAFF. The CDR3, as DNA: TGTGCCAGCAGCGGGCAGTCGAACACTGAAGCTTTCTTT.

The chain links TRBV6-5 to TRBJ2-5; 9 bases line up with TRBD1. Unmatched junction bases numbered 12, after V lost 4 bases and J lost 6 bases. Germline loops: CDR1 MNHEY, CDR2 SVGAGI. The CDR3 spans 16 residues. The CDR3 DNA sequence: TGTGCCAGCAGTTTATCCGGGACAGGGACAATGAAGACCCAGTACTTC. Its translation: CASSLSGTGTMKTQYF.

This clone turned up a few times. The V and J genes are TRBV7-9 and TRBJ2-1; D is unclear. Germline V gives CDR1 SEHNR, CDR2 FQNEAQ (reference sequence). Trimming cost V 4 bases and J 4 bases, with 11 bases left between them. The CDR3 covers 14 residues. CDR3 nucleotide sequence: TGTGCCAGCAGCTCGTTGATAACTTACAATGAGCAGTTCTTC. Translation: CASSSLITYNEQFF.

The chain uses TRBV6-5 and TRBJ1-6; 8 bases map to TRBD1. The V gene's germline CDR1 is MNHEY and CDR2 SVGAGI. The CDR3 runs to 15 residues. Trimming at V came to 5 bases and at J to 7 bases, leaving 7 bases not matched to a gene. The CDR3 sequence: CASSPTDRENSPLHF. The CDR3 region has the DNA TGTGCCAGCAGTCCTACGGACAGGGAAAATTCACCCCTCCACTTT.

CDR3 coding DNA: TGTGCCAGCTCAGCGACAGGGGGGAACGCTTTCTTT. This encodes CASSATGGNAFF. This chain uses TRBV18 with TRBJ1-1; 9 bases map to TRBD1. V shed 5 bases, J shed 11 bases, and the junction held 6 bases outside the gene matches. The germline V gene encodes CDR1 KGHSH and CDR2 LQKENI. The CDR3 consists of 12 residues.

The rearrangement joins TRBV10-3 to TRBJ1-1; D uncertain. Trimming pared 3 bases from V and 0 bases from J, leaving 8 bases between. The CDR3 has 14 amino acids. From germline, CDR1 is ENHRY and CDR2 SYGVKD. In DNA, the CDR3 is TGTGCCATCAGTGAACTAAGCATGAACACTGAAGCTTTCTTT. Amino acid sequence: CAISELSMNTEAFF.

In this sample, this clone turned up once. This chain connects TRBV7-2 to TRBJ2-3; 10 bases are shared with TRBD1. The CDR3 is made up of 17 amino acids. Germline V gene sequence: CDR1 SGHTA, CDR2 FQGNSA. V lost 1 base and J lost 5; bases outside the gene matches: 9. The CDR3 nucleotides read TGTGCCAGCAGCTTAGGGTCGGGGCGGACAGGGGGAGATACGCAGTATTTT. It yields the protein CASSLGSGRTGGDTQYF.

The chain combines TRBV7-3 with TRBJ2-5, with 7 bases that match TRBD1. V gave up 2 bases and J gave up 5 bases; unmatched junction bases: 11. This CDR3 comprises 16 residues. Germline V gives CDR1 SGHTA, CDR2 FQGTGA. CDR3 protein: CASSLGSGGMGETQYF. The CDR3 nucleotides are TGTGCCAGCAGCTTAGGCTCAGGGGGTATGGGGGAGACCCAGTACTTC.

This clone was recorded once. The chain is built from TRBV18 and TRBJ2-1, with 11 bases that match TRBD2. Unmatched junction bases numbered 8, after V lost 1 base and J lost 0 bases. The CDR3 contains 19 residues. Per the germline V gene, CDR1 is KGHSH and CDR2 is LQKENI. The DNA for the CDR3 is TGTGCCAGCTCACCACGAGGACTAGCGGGCTCTAGCTCCTACAATGAGCAGTTCTTC. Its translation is CASSPRGLAGSSSYNEQFF. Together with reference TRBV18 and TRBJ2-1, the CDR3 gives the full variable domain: NAGVMQNPRHLVRRRGQEARLRCSPMKGHSHVYWYRQLPEEGLKFMVYLQKENIIDESGMPKERFSAEFPKEGPSILRIQQVVRGDSAAYFCASSPRGLAGSSSYNEQFFGPGTRLTVL.

The CDR3 sequence: CAISESGGLRDTQYF. The CDR3, as DNA: TGTGCCATCAGTGAGTCCGGAGGGCTTCGGGATACGCAGTATTTT. The V and J genes are TRBV10-3 and TRBJ2-3; weak D call: TRBD2 (6 bases). The germline V gene encodes CDR1 ENHRY and CDR2 SYGVKD. The CDR3 runs to 15 residues. The ends were cut back, 0 bases at V and 6 bases at J, with 13 bases in the middle.

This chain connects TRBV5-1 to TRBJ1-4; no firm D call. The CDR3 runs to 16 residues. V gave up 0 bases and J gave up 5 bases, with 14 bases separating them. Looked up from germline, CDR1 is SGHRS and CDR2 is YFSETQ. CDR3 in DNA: TGCGCCAGCAGCTTGGTAACCCGGAGATTCAATGAAAAACTGTTTTTT. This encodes CASSLVTRRFNEKLFF.

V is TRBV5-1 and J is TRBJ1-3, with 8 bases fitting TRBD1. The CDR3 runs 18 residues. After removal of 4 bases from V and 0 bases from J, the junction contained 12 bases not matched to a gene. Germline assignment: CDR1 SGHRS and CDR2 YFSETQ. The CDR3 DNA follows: TGCGCCAGCAGCGTCTCTCTCGGGACAGGAGGCTCTGGAAACACCATATATTTT. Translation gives CASSVSLGTGGSGNTIYF.

CDR3 nucleotides: TGTGCCAGCAGCTTAGAGAGCCTAAGCACAGATACGCAGTATTTT. The encoded protein is CASSLESLSTDTQYF. The genes are TRBV7-6 and TRBJ2-3, with D unclear. This CDR3 contains 15 residues. V was pared by 1 base and J by 0 bases, with 8 bases between. CDR1 and CDR2 (germline): SGHVS, FNYEAQ.

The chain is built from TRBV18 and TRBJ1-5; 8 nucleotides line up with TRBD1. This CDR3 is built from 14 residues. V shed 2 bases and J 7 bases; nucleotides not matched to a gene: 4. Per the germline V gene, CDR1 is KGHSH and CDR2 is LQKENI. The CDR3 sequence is CASSPGQGGQPQHF. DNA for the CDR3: TGTGCCAGCTCACCAGGACAGGGCGGGCAGCCCCAGCATTTT.

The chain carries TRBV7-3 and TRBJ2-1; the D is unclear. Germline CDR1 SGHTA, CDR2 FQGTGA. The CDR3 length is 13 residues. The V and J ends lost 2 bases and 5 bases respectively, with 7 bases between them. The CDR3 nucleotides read TGTGCCAGCAGCTTATTCGAGAACAATGAGCAGTTCTTC. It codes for CASSLFENNEQFF. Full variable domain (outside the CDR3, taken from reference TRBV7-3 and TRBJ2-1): GAGVSQTPSNKVTEKGKYVELRCDPISGHTALYWYRQSLGQGPEFLIYFQGTGAADDSGLPNDRFFAVRPEGSVSTLKIQRTERGDSAVYLCASSLFENNEQFFGPGTRLTVL.

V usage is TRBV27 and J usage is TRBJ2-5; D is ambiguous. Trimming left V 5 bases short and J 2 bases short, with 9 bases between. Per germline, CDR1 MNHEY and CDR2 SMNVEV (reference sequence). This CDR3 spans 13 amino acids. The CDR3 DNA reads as TGTGCCAGCAGTCGAGCAGGACAAGAGACCCAGTACTTC. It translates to CASSRAGQETQYF.

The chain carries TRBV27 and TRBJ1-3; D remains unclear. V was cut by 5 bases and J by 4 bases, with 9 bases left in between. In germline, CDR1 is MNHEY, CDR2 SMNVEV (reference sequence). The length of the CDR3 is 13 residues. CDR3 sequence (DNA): TGTGCCAGCAGTCAGGCAGGAGGAAACACCATATATTTT. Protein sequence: CASSQAGGNTIYF.

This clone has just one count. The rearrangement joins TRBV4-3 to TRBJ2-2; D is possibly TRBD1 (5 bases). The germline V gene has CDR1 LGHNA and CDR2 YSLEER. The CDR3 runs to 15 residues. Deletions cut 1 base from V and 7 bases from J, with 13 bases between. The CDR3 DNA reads TGCGCCAGCAGCCAAGTGGGGCAGATCGTCGGGGAGCTGTTTTTT. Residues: CASSQVGQIVGELFF.

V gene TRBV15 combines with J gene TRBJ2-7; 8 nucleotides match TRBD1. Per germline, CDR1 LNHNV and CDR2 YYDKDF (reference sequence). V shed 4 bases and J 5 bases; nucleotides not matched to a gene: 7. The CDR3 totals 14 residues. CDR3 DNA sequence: TGTGCCACCAGCATACAGGGGGTACAGGACGAGCAGTACTTC. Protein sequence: CATSIQGVQDEQYF.

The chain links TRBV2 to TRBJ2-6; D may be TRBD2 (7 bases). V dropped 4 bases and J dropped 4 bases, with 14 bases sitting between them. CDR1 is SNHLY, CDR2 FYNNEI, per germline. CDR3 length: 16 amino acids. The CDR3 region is CASSAPRGAGANVLTF. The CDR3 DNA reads TGTGCCAGCAGTGCGCCCCGGGGGGCCGGGGCCAACGTCCTGACTTTC.

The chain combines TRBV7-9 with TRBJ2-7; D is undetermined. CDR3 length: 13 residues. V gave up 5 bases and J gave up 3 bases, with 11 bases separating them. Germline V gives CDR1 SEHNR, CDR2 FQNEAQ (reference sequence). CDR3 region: CASSMISFYEQYF. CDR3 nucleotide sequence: TGTGCCAGCAGCATGATCAGTTTCTACGAGCAGTACTTC.

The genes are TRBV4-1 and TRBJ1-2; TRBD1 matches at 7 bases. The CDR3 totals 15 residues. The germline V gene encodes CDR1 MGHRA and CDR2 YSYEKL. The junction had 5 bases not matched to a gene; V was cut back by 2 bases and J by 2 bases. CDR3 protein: CASSQPSTGNYGYTF. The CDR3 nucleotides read TGCGCCAGCAGCCAACCTTCGACAGGGAACTATGGCTACACCTTC.

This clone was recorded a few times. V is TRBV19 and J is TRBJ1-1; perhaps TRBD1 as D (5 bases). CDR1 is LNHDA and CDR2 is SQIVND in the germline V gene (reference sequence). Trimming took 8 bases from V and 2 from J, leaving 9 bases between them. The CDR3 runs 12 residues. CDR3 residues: CASDQGNTEAFF. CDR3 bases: TGTGCCAGTGATCAGGGCAACACTGAAGCTTTCTTT.

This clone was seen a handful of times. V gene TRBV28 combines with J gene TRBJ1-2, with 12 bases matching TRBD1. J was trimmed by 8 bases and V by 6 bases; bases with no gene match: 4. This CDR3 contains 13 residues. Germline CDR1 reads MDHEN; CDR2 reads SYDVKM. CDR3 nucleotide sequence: TGTGCCAGCAGGGGACAGGGGGCGAACGGCTACACCTTC. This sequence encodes CASRGQGANGYTF.

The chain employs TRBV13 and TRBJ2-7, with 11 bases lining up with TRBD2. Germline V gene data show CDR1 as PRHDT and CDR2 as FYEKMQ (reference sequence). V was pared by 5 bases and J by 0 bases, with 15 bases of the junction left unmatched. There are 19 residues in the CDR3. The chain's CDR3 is CASSLDGASGGQSSYEQYF. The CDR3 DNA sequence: TGTGCCAGCAGCCTGGATGGGGCTAGCGGGGGGCAAAGCTCCTACGAGCAGTACTTC. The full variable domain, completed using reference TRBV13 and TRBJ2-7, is AAGVIQSPRHLIKEKRETATLKCYPIPRHDTVYWYQQGPGQDPQFLISFYEKMQSDKGSIPDRFSAQQFSDYHSELNMSSLELGDSALYFCASSLDGASGGQSSYEQYFGPGTRLTVT.

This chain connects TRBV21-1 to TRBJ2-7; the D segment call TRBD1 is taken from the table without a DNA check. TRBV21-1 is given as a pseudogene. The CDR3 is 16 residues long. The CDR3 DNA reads TGTGCCAGCAGCAAAGGCCCCACCGGGACAGCCTACGAGCAGTACTTC. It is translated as CASSKGPTGTAYEQYF.

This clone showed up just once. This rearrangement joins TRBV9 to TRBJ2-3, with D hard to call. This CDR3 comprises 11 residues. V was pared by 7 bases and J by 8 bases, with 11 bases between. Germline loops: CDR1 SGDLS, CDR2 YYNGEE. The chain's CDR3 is CASGRVGTQYF. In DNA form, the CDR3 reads TGTGCCAGCGGGCGTGTTGGTACGCAGTATTTT.

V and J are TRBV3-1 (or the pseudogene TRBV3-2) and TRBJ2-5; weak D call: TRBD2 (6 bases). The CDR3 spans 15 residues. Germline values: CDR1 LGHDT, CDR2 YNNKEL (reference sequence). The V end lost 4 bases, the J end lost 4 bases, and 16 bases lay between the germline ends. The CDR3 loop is CASSPLGAGLETQYF. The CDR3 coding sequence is TGTGCCAGCAGCCCCCTTGGGGCGGGGCTAGAGACCCAGTACTTC.

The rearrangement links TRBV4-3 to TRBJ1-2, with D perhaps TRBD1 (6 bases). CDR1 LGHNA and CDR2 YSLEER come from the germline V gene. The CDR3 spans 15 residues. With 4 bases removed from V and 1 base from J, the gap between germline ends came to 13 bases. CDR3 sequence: CASSLTPDSNYGYTF. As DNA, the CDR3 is TGCGCCAGCAGCCTGACCCCGGACAGTAACTATGGCTACACCTTC.